One sample yielded the 28 T cell receptor beta chains listed below, sequenced in a study of T cell responses to AZD1222 COVID-19 vaccine. Sequencing was performed with immunoSEQ multiplex PCR; in TCRdb, only in-frame clones are kept and a portion is missing. The top ten clones hold roughly 1.6% of a sample with some 120,000 clones, roughly 90% of them seen once. The sample here was peripheral blood, taken on day 0 of AZD1222 vaccination. The receptors shown here come from an adult in good health.

The chain carries TRBV10-2 and TRBJ1-2, with D possibly TRBD1 on 5 matching bases. The germline V gene encodes CDR1 WSHSY and CDR2 SAAADI. This CDR3 is built from 14 residues. V was shortened by 4 bases and J by 4 bases, with 13 bases between the two germline ends. The CDR3: CASSASAGVYGYTF. The CDR3 DNA sequence: TGCGCCAGCAGTGCCTCGGCGGGGGTCTATGGCTACACCTTC.

V is TRBV10-3 and J is TRBJ1-1, with no clear D. Trimming stripped 2 bases from V and 1 base from J, with 8 bases between. This CDR3 is 14 amino acids long. The germline gives CDR1 ENHRY, CDR2 SYGVKD. Written as DNA, the CDR3 is TGTGCCATCAGTGAGATCGTGTGGAACACTGAAGCTTTCTTT. This codes for CAISEIVWNTEAFF.

The gene calls are TRBV6-1 and TRBJ2-1; 11 nucleotides line up with TRBD2. Germline V lookup: CDR1 MNHNS, CDR2 SASEGT. J was trimmed by 12 bases and V by 2 bases; bases with no gene match: 18. The CDR3 contains 18 residues. CDR3 in DNA: TGTGCCAGCAGTGAACGCCCGCGGGCTAGCGGGAGGAATGCGGGGCAGTTCTTC. Its translation is CASSERPRASGRNAGQFF.

V usage is TRBV7-7 and J usage is TRBJ2-1, with no clear D. Germline CDR1 SSHAT, CDR2 FNYEAQ (reference sequence). V dropped 2 bases and J dropped 6 bases, with 11 bases sitting between them. The CDR3 has 14 amino acids. CDR3 DNA sequence: TGTGCCAGCAGCTTACTATGGCATTTCAATGAGCAGTTCTTC. Its protein is CASSLLWHFNEQFF.

The chain uses TRBV27 and TRBJ1-6; D is unclear. V lost 2 bases and J 4 bases, leaving 6 bases between the germline ends. The CDR3 is made up of 14 amino acids. Germline V gene sequence: CDR1 MNHEY, CDR2 SMNVEV (reference sequence). As DNA, the CDR3 is TGTGCCAGCAGTTTAGCCGATTATAATTCACCCCTCCACTTT. As protein: CASSLADYNSPLHF.

The chain combines TRBV10-1 with TRBJ2-1; 14 bases align to TRBD2. V gave up 6 bases and J gave up 8 bases; unmatched junction bases: 3. CDR1 and CDR2 (germline): WNHNN, SYGVQD (reference sequence). The CDR3 covers 14 residues. As DNA, the CDR3 is TGCGCCAGCAGAGGGACTAGCGGGAGCCATGAGCAGTTCTTC. Protein: CASRGTSGSHEQFF.

The chain combines TRBV3-1 (or the pseudogene TRBV3-2) with TRBJ2-5, with 12 bases aligning to TRBD2. This CDR3 has 16 residues. Germline CDR1 and CDR2: LGHDT and YNNKEL (reference sequence). V dropped 2 bases and J dropped 5; count of bases not matched to a gene: 6. The CDR3 nucleotides read TGTGCCAGCAGCCAATCGACTAGCGGGGGCCGGGAGACCCAGTACTTC. Translated: CASSQSTSGGRETQYF.

The chain is built from TRBV3-1 (or the pseudogene TRBV3-2) and TRBJ1-5; D call uncertain. The CDR3 spans 17 residues. V shed 0 bases and J shed 2 bases, with 14 bases lying between them. Looked up from germline, CDR1 is LGHDT and CDR2 is YNNKEL (reference sequence). CDR3 residues: CASSQEPSHGGNQPQHF. The CDR3 bases are TGTGCCAGCAGCCAAGAACCATCTCATGGGGGCAATCAGCCCCAGCATTTT.

The V gene is TRBV3-1 (or the pseudogene TRBV3-2), the J gene TRBJ1-2; 7 positions match TRBD1. With 1 base clipped from V and 8 bases from J, the junction kept 7 bases outside the gene matches. CDR1 is LGHDT, CDR2 YNNKEL, per germline (reference sequence). The CDR3 sequence is 14 residues long. The DNA of the CDR3 is TGTGCCAGCAGCCAAGGTTCGACAGGGAAAGGCTACACCTTC. As protein: CASSQGSTGKGYTF.

This sequence joins TRBV2 and TRBJ1-1; perhaps TRBD1 as D (6 bases). The CDR3 totals 15 residues. Trimming took 2 bases from V and 6 from J, leaving 16 bases between them. Germline lookup yields CDR1 SNHLY and CDR2 FYNNEI. This CDR3 reads CASSESRGKGAEAFF. CDR3 DNA: TGTGCCAGCAGTGAAAGTCGGGGAAAGGGGGCTGAAGCTTTCTTT.

Here the CDR3 reads CASSPTAPGTQYF. The CDR3, as DNA: TGTGCCAGCAGCCCTACAGCCCCGGGAACGCAGTATTTT. V is TRBV14 and J is TRBJ2-3; D is possibly TRBD2 (5 bases). In germline, CDR1 is SGHDN, CDR2 FVKESK. Trimming left V 4 bases short and J 9 bases short, with 14 bases between. This CDR3 has 13 amino acids.

The chain employs TRBV15 and TRBJ2-3, with 9 bases aligning to TRBD2. CDR1 is LNHNV, CDR2 YYDKDF, per germline (reference sequence). CDR3 length equals 16 residues. J was trimmed by 1 base and V by 5 bases; bases with no gene match: 7. As DNA, the CDR3 is TGTGCCACCAGCCTTCAGGCGGGAGGGGGCACAGATACGCAGTATTTT. It codes for CATSLQAGGGTDTQYF.

The chain has TRBV4-1 and TRBJ1-2; D is undetermined. CDR1 is MGHRA, CDR2 YSYEKL, per germline. The CDR3 spans 12 residues. With 1 base removed from V and 7 bases from J, the gap between germline ends came to 7 bases. The CDR3 is CASSQVTGGYTF. The CDR3 DNA reads as TGCGCCAGCAGCCAAGTTACGGGTGGCTACACCTTC.

This clone appeared a few times. J is TRBJ2-6 and V is TRBV27; D gene uncertain. Trimming cost V 6 bases and J 0 bases, with 12 bases left between them. The CDR3 sequence is 16 residues long. CDR1 is MNHEY and CDR2 is SMNVEV in the germline V gene (reference sequence). CDR3 nucleotide sequence: TGTGCCAGCAGCGAATTATGGATCTCTGGGGCCAACGTCCTGACTTTC. The encoded protein is CASSELWISGANVLTF.

The chain combines TRBV19 with TRBJ2-3; maybe TRBD1 (6 bases). V lost 1 base to trimming and J lost 3 bases, with 11 bases between them. Germline CDR1 LNHDA, CDR2 SQIVND (reference sequence). The CDR3 contains 15 residues. This chain's CDR3 is CASSIVDSRTDTQYF. In nucleotides, the CDR3 is TGTGCCAGTAGTATAGTGGACAGCAGAACAGATACGCAGTATTTT.

The chain links TRBV20-1 to TRBJ2-5; D tentatively fits TRBD1 or TRBD2 (5 bases each). V lost 3 bases to trimming and J lost 7 bases, with 15 bases between them. The CDR3 is made up of 13 amino acids. Germline assignment: CDR1 DFQATT and CDR2 SNEGSKA (reference sequence). The CDR3 is CSASVLPGGTQYF. The CDR3 DNA sequence: TGCAGTGCTAGTGTCCTCCCTGGGGGGACCCAGTACTTC.

This chain connects TRBV5-1 to TRBJ2-2; D is uncertain. Trimming shortened V by 4 bases and J by 4 bases, and 8 bases separated the two germline ends. CDR1 is SGHRS and CDR2 is YFSETQ in the germline V gene. The CDR3 totals 13 residues. The CDR3 region has the DNA TGCGCCAGCAGCCACAGTGGCACCGGGGAGCTGTTTTTT. Protein: CASSHSGTGELFF.

The chain links TRBV2 to TRBJ1-5; 7 bases map to TRBD1. CDR1 SNHLY and CDR2 FYNNEI come from the germline V gene. The length of the CDR3 is 14 residues. The junction had 7 bases not matched to a gene; V was cut back by 4 bases and J by 7 bases. The CDR3 here is CASSVERGQQPQHF. DNA for the CDR3: TGTGCCAGCAGTGTTGAGAGGGGGCAACAGCCCCAGCATTTT.

The genes are TRBV6-5 and TRBJ1-1; no firm D call. V was pared by 7 bases and J by 3 bases, with 18 bases between. The CDR3 has 15 amino acids. Germline V lookup: CDR1 MNHEY, CDR2 SVGAGI. The CDR3 protein is CASMTRRIGDTEAFF. The CDR3 nucleotides are TGTGCCAGCATGACAAGGAGGATCGGCGACACTGAAGCTTTCTTT.

The chain links TRBV6-5 to TRBJ1-3, with D unresolved. V was cut by 2 bases and J by 0 bases, with 8 bases left in between. CDR1 MNHEY and CDR2 SVGAGI come from the germline V gene. The CDR3 covers 15 residues. The CDR3 region has the DNA TGTGCCAGCAGTTACAGACCCGACTCTGGAAACACCATATATTTT. Protein sequence: CASSYRPDSGNTIYF.

V is TRBV7-2 and J is TRBJ1-6; no firm D call. The germline V gene has CDR1 SGHTA and CDR2 FQGNSA. This CDR3 is 15 amino acids long. Trimming took 4 bases from V and 5 from J, leaving 12 bases between them. CDR3 bases: TGTGCCAGCAGCTGGCGACAAGTTAATAATTCACCCCTCCACTTT. Translating it yields CASSWRQVNNSPLHF.

The rearrangement links TRBV5-8 to TRBJ1-1, with D perhaps matching TRBD1 (5 bases). CDR1 SGHTS and CDR2 YDEGEE come from the germline V gene. The length of the CDR3 is 15 residues. The V end was cut by 4 bases, the J end by 0 bases, with 13 bases between. The CDR3 spells CASSPRQRVNTEAFF. The CDR3 region has the DNA TGTGCCAGCAGCCCACGACAGAGGGTGAACACTGAAGCTTTCTTT.

This chain connects TRBV29-1 to TRBJ1-5; 9 positions agree with TRBD1. The V and J ends lost 7 bases and 5 bases, in that order; junction bases with no gene match: 6. The V gene's germline CDR1 is SQVTM and CDR2 ANQGSEA. The CDR3 loop spans 13 amino acids. The CDR3 coding sequence is TGCAGCGGGGGGACAGGGATGGATCAGCCCCAGCATTTT. This gives the protein CSGGTGMDQPQHF.

The chain uses TRBV5-4 and TRBJ2-7; no clear D gene. The germline V gene encodes CDR1 SGHNT and CDR2 YYREEE (reference sequence). V was cut by 0 bases and J by 1 base, with 8 bases left in between. CDR3 length: 14 residues. As DNA, the CDR3 is TGTGCCAGCAGCTTGGAGCTGGAGTCCTACGAGCAGTACTTC. This encodes CASSLELESYEQYF.

This clone was seen more than once but under ten times. CDR3 region: CASSLGQLSSYEQYF. For the CDR3, the DNA is TGTGCCAGCAGCTTAGGCCAGCTATCCTCCTACGAGCAGTACTTC. The V gene is TRBV7-6, the J gene TRBJ2-7; no reliable D call. CDR3 length: 15 residues. The ends were cut back, 1 base at V and 0 bases at J, with 10 bases in the middle. Germline V gene lookup returns CDR1 SGHVS and CDR2 FNYEAQ.

The CDR3 spells CASSPRDPPWDTQYF. DNA of the CDR3: TGTGCCAGCAGCCCCCGGGACCCACCTTGGGATACGCAGTATTTT. This rearrangement joins TRBV6-5 to TRBJ2-3; the D call may be TRBD1 or TRBD2 (5 bases each). V shed 6 bases and J shed 6 bases, with 19 bases lying between them. Per germline, CDR1 MNHEY and CDR2 SVGAGI. CDR3 length: 15 amino acids.

V and J are TRBV11-3 and TRBJ2-7; 8 nucleotides align to TRBD1. From germline, CDR1 is SGHNT and CDR2 YENEEA. With 0 bases clipped from V and 5 bases from J, the junction kept 15 bases outside the gene matches. This CDR3 has 18 amino acids. This CDR3 is CASSLDWLSRTGCHEQYF. The CDR3 DNA reads as TGTGCCAGCAGCTTAGATTGGTTGTCCCGGACAGGGTGCCACGAGCAGTACTTC.

The V and J genes are TRBV7-2 and TRBJ1-5; tentative D call: TRBD1 (6 bases). CDR3 length equals 13 residues. Germline CDR1 SGHTA, CDR2 FQGNSA. V was shortened by 6 bases and J by 3 bases, with 9 bases between the two germline ends. CDR3 residues: CASRRTANQPQHF. CDR3 coding DNA: TGTGCCAGCAGACGGACAGCCAATCAGCCCCAGCATTTT.